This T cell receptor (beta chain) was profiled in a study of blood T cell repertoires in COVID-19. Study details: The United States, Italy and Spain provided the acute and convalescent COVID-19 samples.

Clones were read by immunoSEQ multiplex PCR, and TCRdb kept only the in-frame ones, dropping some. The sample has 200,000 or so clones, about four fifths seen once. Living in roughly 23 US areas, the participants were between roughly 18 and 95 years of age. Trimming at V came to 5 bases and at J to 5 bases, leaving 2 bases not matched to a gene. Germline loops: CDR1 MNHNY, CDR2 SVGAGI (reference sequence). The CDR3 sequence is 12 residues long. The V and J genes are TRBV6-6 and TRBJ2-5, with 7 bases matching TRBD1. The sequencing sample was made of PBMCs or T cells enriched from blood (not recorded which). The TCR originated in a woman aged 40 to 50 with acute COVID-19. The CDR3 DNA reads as TGTGCCAGCAGTGCGACAGGGGAGACCCAGTACTTC. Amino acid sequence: CASSATGETQYF.